These 27 T cell receptor beta chains were sequenced from one sample in a study of T cell repertoires in cytomegalovirus infection (dated by TCRdb to between 2018 and 2020). TCRdb lists the instrument as Illumina HiSeq 1500. Using fastp at Q25 and MiXCR, TCRdb reprocessed the public reads and kept productive beta chains. Under each unique CDR3 protein, matching rows form one entry showing the most common genes and DNA. The sample table records 150,000 to 200,000 distinct CDR3 sequences; approximately 17% of these occur just once. The ten largest make up approximately 25% of the sample. What was sequenced was CD8+ T cells from PBMCs. All receptors come from a human donor in good health (CMV status not recorded). Some clones in this sample may be carry-over from other donors' samples.

This clonotype came up a few times. This chain connects TRBV28 to TRBJ2-3, with 9 bases fitting TRBD2. V shed 5 bases, J shed 7 bases, and the junction held 4 bases outside the gene matches. The germline CDR1 and CDR2 sequences are MDHEN and SYDVKM. The CDR3 loop spans 13 amino acids. The CDR3, as DNA: TGTGCCAGCAGTCCTAGCGGGGAATATACGCAGTATTTT. Amino acids: CASSPSGEYTQYF.

The rearrangement joins TRBV4-2 to TRBJ2-7; D is perhaps TRBD1 (6 bases). Germline CDR1 is LGHNA and CDR2 is YNFKEQ. Trimming shortened V by 1 base and J by 0 bases, and 16 bases separated the two germline ends. This CDR3 region has 17 residues. CDR3 loop: CASSQAFSQGLSYEQYF. In nucleotides, the CDR3 is TGTGCCAGCAGCCAAGCCTTTTCACAGGGTCTCTCCTACGAGCAGTACTTC.

This clonotype has more than one count but fewer than ten. The V and J genes are TRBV5-6 and TRBJ1-1, with D possibly matching TRBD1 (6 bases). Trimming shortened V by 1 base and J by 7 bases, and 11 bases separated the two germline ends. This CDR3 has 13 residues. CDR1 and CDR2 from the germline V gene are SGHDT and YYEEEE. The CDR3 protein is CASSLPRGHEAFF. CDR3 bases: TGTGCCAGCAGCTTGCCCAGGGGACATGAAGCTTTCTTT.

The V call is TRBV7-9, the J call TRBJ2-3; tentatively, D is TRBD1 (6 bases). Germline-derived CDR1 and CDR2 are SEHNR and FQNEAQ (reference sequence). CDR3 length equals 14 residues. V was clipped by 0 bases and J by 5 bases, with 9 bases between them. The CDR3 region is CASSLAGALDTQYF. Written as DNA, the CDR3 is TGTGCCAGCAGCTTAGCGGGGGCCCTAGATACGCAGTATTTT.

This chain links TRBV7-6 with TRBJ2-7, with a tentative D call TRBD2 (5 bases). The V gene lost 3 bases and the J gene lost 3 bases, with 12 bases spanning the gap. The CDR3 is 14 amino acids. Germline V gene data show CDR1 as SGHVS and CDR2 as FNYEAQ. CDR3 in amino acids: CASSFSGVVYEQYF. The CDR3 DNA is TGTGCCAGCAGCTTCAGCGGAGTGGTCTACGAGCAGTACTTC.

This clonotype was seen more than once but under ten times. V usage is TRBV24-1 and J usage is TRBJ2-2; 7 positions agree with TRBD2. Germline CDR1 and CDR2: KGHDR and SFDVKD. This CDR3 is 17 amino acids long. J gave up 1 base and V 6 bases, and 10 bases lay outside the gene matches. The CDR3 spells CATSSDRGLQNTGELFF. CDR3 nucleotides: TGTGCCACCAGTAGTGATCGGGGACTACAGAACACCGGGGAGCTGTTTTTT.

This clonotype has a handful of counts. The rearrangement joins TRBV7-9 to TRBJ2-7, with 9 bases aligning to TRBD1. The CDR3 is made up of 16 amino acids. The germline CDR1 and CDR2 sequences are SEHNR and FQNEAQ (reference sequence). J lost 0 bases, V lost 5 bases, and 8 bases had no gene match. The CDR3, as DNA: TGTGCCAGCAGCGGACCCGGGACAGGGAGCTCCTACGAGCAGTACTTC. Translating it yields CASSGPGTGSSYEQYF.

The CDR3 spells CSARSVQGGHQPQHF. The CDR3 DNA reads TGCAGTGCTAGGTCGGTTCAGGGGGGTCATCAGCCCCAGCATTTT. The chain employs TRBV20-1 and TRBJ1-5, with TRBD1 identical over 7 bases. Germline V gene sequence: CDR1 DFQATT, CDR2 SNEGSKA (reference sequence). V lost 3 bases and J lost 5; bases outside the gene matches: 10. The CDR3 has 15 amino acids.

This chain joins TRBV19 and TRBJ2-6; the D gene is possibly TRBD2 (6 bases). The CDR3 length is 17 residues. Germline V CDR1 and CDR2: LNHDA, SQIVND (reference sequence). Trimming pared 8 bases from V and 0 bases from J, leaving 17 bases between. The CDR3 sequence: CASLEGVRFSGANVLTF. The CDR3 DNA reads as TGTGCCAGTTTGGAGGGAGTTCGGTTCTCTGGGGCCAACGTCCTGACTTTC.

As regards this clonotype: A clone one base away is much larger, so this may be a read error. J is TRBJ2-7 and V is TRBV7-2; 8 bases align to TRBD1. The CDR3 consists of 16 residues. Germline CDR1 and CDR2: SGHTA and FQGNSA. V was clipped by 3 bases and J by 5 bases; unmatched bases: 12. CDR3: CASSFWTGKIDNEQYF. Written as DNA, the CDR3 is TGTGCCAGCAGCTTTTGGACAGGGAAGATTGACAACGAGCAGTACTTC.

This clonotype was picked up a small number of times. V is TRBV6-6 and J is TRBJ2-1, with D possibly TRBD1 on 5 matching bases. CDR1 and CDR2 from the germline V gene are MNHNY and SVGAGI (reference sequence). This CDR3 spans 16 amino acids. Trimming pared 2 bases from V and 7 bases from J, leaving 18 bases between. The chain's CDR3 is CASSYLGQKEENEQFF. For the CDR3, the DNA is TGTGCCAGCAGTTACCTGGGGCAGAAGGAAGAGAATGAGCAGTTCTTC.

This clonotype was seen a few times. The chain links TRBV28 to TRBJ2-2; TRBD2 matches 7 bases. CDR3 length equals 16 residues. Germline assignment: CDR1 MDHEN and CDR2 SYDVKM. Trimming removed 3 bases from V and 4 bases from J; junction bases left unmatched: 8. CDR3 DNA: TGTGCCAGCAGTTTTGTACGGCGGGGGAGCACCGGGGAGCTGTTTTTT. Translating it yields CASSFVRRGSTGELFF.

CDR3 nucleotides: TGTGCCGGAGGTACGATGAACACTGAAGCTTTCTTT. It yields the protein CAGGTMNTEAFF. The chain has TRBV2 and TRBJ1-1; no clear D. The CDR3 covers 12 residues. Germline loops: CDR1 SNHLY, CDR2 FYNNEI. Trimming cost V 11 bases and J 0 bases, with 10 bases left between them.

The gene calls are TRBV12-3 or TRBV12-4 and TRBJ2-3; D unclear. Trimming removed 6 bases at V and 4 bases at J, with 11 bases between. The CDR3 has 13 residues. This chain's CDR3 is CASSPPNSDTQYF. The CDR3 region has the DNA TGTGCCAGCAGCCCCCCTAACTCAGATACGCAGTATTTT.

This clonotype showed up just a few times. This rearrangement joins TRBV12-3 or TRBV12-4 to TRBJ2-1, with TRBD2 matching 9 bases. The CDR3 sequence is 14 residues long. Trimming removed 5 bases from V and 4 bases from J; junction bases left unmatched: 3. CDR3 sequence: CASSAGGPYNEQFF. DNA for the CDR3: TGTGCCAGCAGTGCGGGGGGGCCGTACAATGAGCAGTTCTTC.

The chain joins TRBV5-4 to TRBJ1-5; weak D call: TRBD1 (6 bases). Germline CDR1 reads SGHNT; CDR2 reads YYREEE (reference sequence). V lost 3 bases, J lost 6 bases, and 13 bases lay in between. The CDR3 totals 14 residues. The CDR3, as DNA: TGTGCCAGCAGCTCGGACAGTAATTTTCAGCCCCAGCATTTT. The encoded protein is CASSSDSNFQPQHF.

The chain has TRBV2 and TRBJ2-3; D not resolved. CDR1 is SNHLY, CDR2 FYNNEI, per germline. Trimming stripped 3 bases from V and 4 bases from J, with 8 bases between. The CDR3 contains 13 residues. CDR3 sequence reads: CASSDPGSDTQYF. The CDR3 region has the DNA TGTGCCAGCAGTGACCCGGGTTCAGATACGCAGTATTTT.

This clonotype was detected many times. The gene calls are TRBV29-1 and TRBJ2-1, with 7 bases lining up with TRBD1. The CDR3 loop spans 16 amino acids. Trimming took 0 bases from V and 3 from J; bases not matched to a gene: 8. The V gene's germline CDR1 is SQVTM and CDR2 ANQGSEA. CDR3 sequence reads: CSVEDPRTGNYNEQFF. In nucleotides, the CDR3 is TGCAGCGTTGAAGATCCCCGGACAGGAAACTACAATGAGCAGTTCTTC.

The V call is TRBV11-2, the J call TRBJ1-1; maybe TRBD1 (5 bases). Trimming removed 10 bases at V and 2 bases at J, with 14 bases between. Germline lookup yields CDR1 SGHAT and CDR2 FQNNGV. The CDR3 contains 13 residues. The CDR3 nucleotides are TGTGCCACGGCAGGGACGGTCAACACTGAAGCTTTCTTT. The encoded protein is CATAGTVNTEAFF.

This clonotype was detected a few times. The CDR3 loop reads CASSEYKAWNTEAFF. DNA of the CDR3: TGTGCCAGCAGTGAATATAAGGCGTGGAACACTGAAGCTTTCTTT. The rearrangement uses TRBV25-1 and TRBJ1-1; D remains unclear. Germline V gene sequence: CDR1 MGHDK, CDR2 SYGVNS. Deletions cut 0 bases from V and 1 base from J, with 9 bases between. There are 15 residues in the CDR3.

This clonotype was observed a few times. The chain employs TRBV20-1 and TRBJ1-6, with unresolved D. Germline V gives CDR1 DFQATT, CDR2 SNEGSKA (reference sequence). Trimming removed 6 bases at V and 5 bases at J, with 23 bases between. CDR3 size: 17 residues. In DNA, the CDR3 is TGCAGTGCGAGCCCCCATACGGGGATGGGGAATAATTCACCCCTCCACTTT. Protein sequence: CSASPHTGMGNNSPLHF.

The chain combines TRBV5-5 with TRBJ2-6; D ambiguous. Germline assignment: CDR1 SGHKS and CDR2 YYEKEE (reference sequence). V dropped 4 bases and J dropped 0 bases, with 14 bases sitting between them. The CDR3 has 17 amino acids. Written as DNA, the CDR3 is TGTGCCAGCAGCCCTGTTCCAGTCAGCTCTGGGGCCAACGTCCTGACTTTC. Its translation: CASSPVPVSSGANVLTF.

J is TRBJ2-1 and V is TRBV9; D is unclear. Between the trimmed V and J ends, which lost 0 bases and 10 bases, there was a span of 8 bases. Germline CDR1 reads SGDLS; CDR2 reads YYNGEE. This CDR3 is 12 amino acids long. Written as DNA, the CDR3 is TGTGCCAGCAGCGTAGTATTGGGGGAGCAGTTCTTC. This translates into CASSVVLGEQFF.

The CDR3 DNA follows: TGTGCCAGCAGGAATCCTATTCACTACGAGCAGTACTTC. Amino acid sequence: CASRNPIHYEQYF. The chain uses TRBV2 and TRBJ2-7; no clear D. Looked up from germline, CDR1 is SNHLY and CDR2 is FYNNEI. This CDR3 has 13 amino acids. Between the trimmed V and J ends, which lost 6 bases and 3 bases, there was a span of 12 bases.

This clonotype was seen repeatedly, ten times or more. The chain couples TRBV7-2 to TRBJ2-1; 11 bases map to TRBD1. This CDR3 has 16 amino acids. V was pared by 5 bases and J by 1 base, with 4 bases of the junction left unmatched. Germline V CDR1 and CDR2: SGHTA, FQGNSA. The CDR3 DNA reads TGTGCCAGCAGCCAGGGACAGGGGGGTTCCTACAATGAGCAGTTCTTC. This codes for CASSQGQGGSYNEQFF.

This chain links TRBV6-1 with TRBJ2-1; no clear D gene. The germline V and J ends were trimmed by 7 bases and 7 bases, with 11 bases remaining between them. The CDR3 is 12 residues long. Germline values: CDR1 MNHNS, CDR2 SASEGT. The CDR3 bases are TGTGCCAGCAAGGTAGCTGTGAATGAGCAGTTCTTC. Protein: CASKVAVNEQFF.

This clonotype was counted between two and nine times. The rearrangement joins TRBV27 to TRBJ1-6, with 8 bases that match TRBD1. The CDR3 has 15 amino acids. Trimming at V came to 4 bases and at J to 5 bases, leaving 4 bases not matched to a gene. Germline V gene data show CDR1 as MNHEY and CDR2 as SMNVEV (reference sequence). The CDR3 region is CASSWDRPNNSPLHF. CDR3 nucleotide sequence: TGTGCCAGCAGTTGGGACAGGCCAAATAATTCACCCCTCCACTTT.